The next 27 T cell receptor beta chains were all read from a single sample in a study of CD8 T cells in Susac syndrome. cDNA came from about 0.5 to 1 ug RNA primed by random hexamers. TCRdb re-called the immunoSEQ multiplex PCR reads with MiXCR, one entry per CDR3 protein. Of 110,000 to 150,000 distinct CDR3 sequences listed, about 94% are singletons. Sequenced: CD4+ T cells from PBMCs. The receptors derive from a human donor with Susac syndrome.

The chain recombines TRBV21-1 with TRBJ2-1; the table's TRBD2 call for D was not verified on the DNA. TRBV21-1 is an annotated pseudogene. This CDR3 comprises 15 residues. The chain's CDR3 is CASSKVPLAYNEQFF. The CDR3 DNA sequence: TGTGCCAGCAGCAAAGTTCCGCTAGCCTACAATGAGCAGTTCTTC.

CDR3: CAISESTGPQETQYF. CDR3 sequence (DNA): TGTGCCATCAGTGAGTCGACCGGGCCTCAAGAGACCCAGTACTTC. The V gene is TRBV10-3, the J gene TRBJ2-5; D remains ambiguous. Germline V lookup: CDR1 ENHRY, CDR2 SYGVKD. V was cut by 0 bases and J by 2 bases, with 10 bases left in between. CDR3 length: 15 amino acids.

The V gene is TRBV18, the J gene TRBJ2-7; 9 nucleotides align to TRBD2. The CDR3 runs to 16 residues. The germline gives CDR1 KGHSH, CDR2 LQKENI. The V and J ends lost 4 bases and 5 bases, in that order; junction bases with no gene match: 12. The CDR3 spells CASSLDGAGGWDEQYF. CDR3 DNA: TGTGCCAGCTCACTTGACGGAGCGGGAGGTTGGGACGAGCAGTACTTC.

This clonotype was seen only once. V and J are TRBV28 and TRBJ2-1; possibly TRBD1 or TRBD2 for D (5 bases each). The length of the CDR3 is 12 residues. V gave up 8 bases and J gave up 7 bases, with 12 bases separating them. Germline lookup yields CDR1 MDHEN and CDR2 SYDVKM. CDR3 DNA: TGTGCCAGCGTCGGGACGGTGAATGAGCAGTTCTTC. This translates into CASVGTVNEQFF. Full variable domain (rest looked up from reference TRBV28 and TRBJ2-1): DVKVTQSSRYLVKRTGEKVFLECVQDMDHENMFWYRQDPGLGLRLIYFSYDVKMKEKGDIPEGYSVSREKKERFSLILESASTNQTSMYLCASVGTVNEQFFGPGTRLTVL.

This chain joins TRBV19 and TRBJ1-1; a weak D match, TRBD1 (6 bases). The V and J ends lost 8 bases and 3 bases respectively, with 13 bases between them. CDR3 length equals 13 residues. CDR1 LNHDA and CDR2 SQIVND come from the germline V gene (reference sequence). The DNA for the CDR3 is TGTGCCAGTCACCGGGACATCTACACTGAAGCTTTCTTT. Amino acid sequence: CASHRDIYTEAFF. Full variable domain (outside the CDR3, taken from reference TRBV19 and TRBJ1-1): DGGITQSPKYLFRKEGQNVTLSCEQNLNHDAMYWYRQDPGQGLRLIYYSQIVNDFQKGDIAEGYSVSREKKESFPLTVTSAQKNPTAFYLCASHRDIYTEAFFGQGTRLTVV.

This chain joins TRBV20-1 and TRBJ2-1; possible D gene TRBD2, 6 bases. The V end lost 6 bases, the J end lost 5 bases, and 14 bases lay between the germline ends. Germline CDR1 reads DFQATT; CDR2 reads SNEGSKA (reference sequence). CDR3 length: 13 residues. The CDR3 nucleotides are TGCAGTGCCCCCCCGGGACTTCACAATGAGCAGTTCTTC. The encoded protein is CSAPPGLHNEQFF.

The CDR3: CATTLGDNEQFF. Written as DNA, the CDR3 is TGTGCCACCACCCTTGGCGACAATGAGCAGTTCTTC. The V call is TRBV24-1, the J call TRBJ2-1; D ambiguous. Germline CDR1 KGHDR, CDR2 SFDVKD. The CDR3 is made up of 12 amino acids. The ends were cut back, 8 bases at V and 5 bases at J, with 9 bases in the middle.

This clonotype showed up just once. This chain uses TRBV13 with TRBJ1-6; 9 nucleotides align to TRBD1. V dropped 5 bases and J dropped 9; count of bases not matched to a gene: 8. Germline V gene sequence: CDR1 PRHDT, CDR2 FYEKMQ (reference sequence). The CDR3 runs to 15 residues. CDR3: CASSREGQGISPLHF. DNA of the CDR3: TGTGCCAGCAGCCGTGAGGGACAGGGAATTTCACCCCTCCACTTT.

The chain employs TRBV5-1 and TRBJ2-5; D unresolved. Trimming took off 5 bases at V and 3 bases at J, with 14 bases between the two ends. Germline V lookup: CDR1 SGHRS, CDR2 YFSETQ. The CDR3 totals 14 residues. The CDR3 here is CASSPTRSEETQYF. CDR3 coding DNA: TGCGCCAGCAGTCCAACACGTTCGGAAGAGACCCAGTACTTC.

V and J are TRBV18 and TRBJ1-2; weak D call: TRBD1 (5 bases). This CDR3 comprises 15 residues. Trimming left V 2 bases short and J 7 bases short, with 17 bases between. The V gene's germline CDR1 is KGHSH and CDR2 LQKENI. In DNA, the CDR3 is TGTGCCAGCTCACCAGGGGGAGATGGAGTAGCTGGCTACACCTTC. This gives the protein CASSPGGDGVAGYTF.

This clonotype was observed once. V and J are TRBV3-1 and TRBJ2-4; D might be TRBD1 (6 bases). This CDR3 comprises 16 residues. Germline V gene sequence: CDR1 LGHDT, CDR2 YNNKEL (reference sequence). V lost 0 bases and J lost 6, with 15 bases in between. CDR3 protein: CASSQEGRTALNIQYF. The CDR3 DNA reads TGTGCCAGCAGCCAAGAGGGAAGGACAGCACTAAACATTCAGTACTTC.

This chain joins TRBV20-1 and TRBJ1-5; D is unclear. Germline values: CDR1 DFQATT, CDR2 SNEGSKA (reference sequence). There are 16 residues in the CDR3. V was cut by 5 bases and J by 3 bases, with 20 bases left in between. The CDR3 DNA reads TGCAGTGCTCTCGACTCTCAACTCGCCGACAATCAGCCCCAGCATTTT. Translated, it gives CSALDSQLADNQPQHF.

The chain joins TRBV29-1 to TRBJ1-1, with D unresolved. CDR3 length equals 13 residues. Germline V gives CDR1 SQVTM, CDR2 ANQGSEA. Trimming left V 2 bases short and J 4 bases short, with 11 bases between. In nucleotides, the CDR3 is TGCAGCGTTGAACCCGTGAGAGGCACTGAAGCTTTCTTT. Its protein product is CSVEPVRGTEAFF.

This clonotype was observed a single time. The chain uses TRBV12-3 or TRBV12-4 and TRBJ1-4; D is ambiguous. Deletions cut 6 bases from V and 9 bases from J, with 14 bases between. The CDR3 is 13 amino acids. The CDR3: CASSVGQKQKLFF. The CDR3, as DNA: TGTGCCAGCAGCGTAGGGCAGAAGCAAAAACTGTTTTTT.

The chain is built from TRBV7-9 and TRBJ2-7; the D gene could be TRBD1 or TRBD2 (5 bases each). In germline, CDR1 is SEHNR, CDR2 FQNEAQ (reference sequence). V lost 3 bases and J lost 4, with 13 bases in between. The CDR3 length is 14 residues. CDR3 DNA sequence: TGTGCCAGCAGCTTCCCGGGGCCAGTTTACGAGCAGTACTTC. The encoded protein is CASSFPGPVYEQYF.

This chain connects TRBV9 to TRBJ2-5; D gene uncertain. The V end was cut by 0 bases, the J end by 7 bases, with 7 bases between. The CDR3 consists of 12 residues. Looked up from germline, CDR1 is SGDLS and CDR2 is YYNGEE. DNA for the CDR3: TGTGCCAGCAGCGTAGACCACGGGACCCAGTACTTC. The encoded protein is CASSVDHGTQYF.

This clonotype was detected only a few times. V is TRBV7-2 and J is TRBJ2-5, with 8 bases lining up with TRBD2. The CDR3 is 13 residues long. Trimming removed 1 base from V and 5 bases from J; junction bases left unmatched: 0. CDR1 is SGHTA, CDR2 FQGNSA, per germline. This CDR3 is CASSLGGRETQYF. Here the CDR3 DNA reads TGTGCCAGCAGCTTAGGCGGGAGGGAGACCCAGTACTTC.

The chain couples TRBV29-1 to TRBJ2-1, with 10 nucleotides matching TRBD2. Trimming at V came to 6 bases and at J to 2 bases, leaving 7 bases not matched to a gene. The CDR3 length is 15 residues. CDR1 is SQVTM and CDR2 is ANQGSEA in the germline V gene. The CDR3: CSVQLTSGAYNEQFF. CDR3 nucleotides: TGCAGCGTCCAACTAACTAGCGGGGCCTACAATGAGCAGTTCTTC.

This sequence joins TRBV3-1 and TRBJ1-1; D may be TRBD1 (6 bases). The CDR3 runs to 12 residues. V was cut by 0 bases and J by 10 bases, with 9 bases left in between. CDR1 LGHDT and CDR2 YNNKEL come from the germline V gene (reference sequence). The CDR3 DNA reads as TGTGCCAGCAGCCAAGACGCAGGGGTAGCTTTCTTT. Translation gives CASSQDAGVAFF. Full variable domain (remainder filled in from reference TRBV3-1 and TRBJ1-1): DTAVSQTPKYLVTQMGNDKSIKCEQNLGHDTMYWYKQDSKKFLKIMFSYNNKELIINETVPNRFSPKSPDKAHLNLHINSLELGDSAVYFCASSQDAGVAFFGQGTRLTVV.

This rearrangement joins TRBV2 to TRBJ1-5, with 8 bases matching TRBD1. The CDR3 covers 17 residues. Germline CDR1 and CDR2: SNHLY and FYNNEI. V was pared by 8 bases and J by 2 bases, with 14 bases of the junction left unmatched. This CDR3 is CASRSVTGGYGNQPQHF. For the CDR3, the DNA is TGTGCCAGCCGATCCGTCACAGGGGGTTATGGCAATCAGCCCCAGCATTTT.

The chain joins TRBV20-1 to TRBJ2-3; 9 nucleotides agree with TRBD2. This CDR3 has 14 amino acids. Germline V gene data show CDR1 as DFQATT and CDR2 as SNEGSKA (reference sequence). Written as DNA, the CDR3 is TGCAGCGCTCCGCGGGAGGGCCCTGGCGATACGCAGTATTTT. Its protein is CSAPREGPGDTQYF.

Notes on this clonotype: The conserved closing phenylalanine or tryptophan is absent in this CDR3, likely reflecting a read error. The chain carries TRBV3-1 and TRBJ1-1; 8 nucleotides agree with TRBD1. Looked up from germline, CDR1 is LGHDT and CDR2 is YNNKEL (reference sequence). The CDR3 sequence is 13 residues long. The trim removed 7 bases at V and 5 bases at J, leaving 6 bases unmatched. DNA of the CDR3: TGTGCCAGCAACCTACAGGGGGGAACTGAAGCTTTCCTT. Translated: CASNLQGGTEAFL.

V and J are TRBV20-1 and TRBJ2-5; D is unresolved. The V and J ends lost 5 bases and 4 bases respectively, with 17 bases between them. This CDR3 has 14 residues. Germline V gives CDR1 DFQATT, CDR2 SNEGSKA (reference sequence). This chain's CDR3 is CSAHVGEIRETQYF. The DNA for the CDR3 is TGCAGTGCTCATGTTGGGGAAATCCGAGAGACCCAGTACTTC.

This chain joins TRBV15 and TRBJ2-1; TRBD2 might be the D (5 bases). V lost 8 bases and J 0 bases, leaving 14 bases between the germline ends. Germline-derived CDR1 and CDR2 are LNHNV and YYDKDF (reference sequence). The CDR3 runs to 15 residues. The CDR3 loop is CATGPGMSSYNEQFF. CDR3 DNA sequence: TGTGCCACCGGGCCGGGGATGAGCTCCTACAATGAGCAGTTCTTC.

The rearrangement joins TRBV14 to TRBJ1-2; D gene uncertain. The CDR3 totals 13 residues. Germline V gene lookup returns CDR1 SGHDN and CDR2 FVKESK. V lost 2 bases, J lost 7 bases, and 11 bases lay in between. The chain's CDR3 is CASSQLGLVGYTF. Here the CDR3 DNA reads TGTGCCAGCAGCCAATTAGGTCTTGTTGGCTACACCTTC.

This chain uses TRBV28 with TRBJ1-5; TRBD1 agrees at 10 bases. The CDR3 runs 14 residues. Trimming took 4 bases from V and 4 from J; bases not matched to a gene: 1. Germline CDR1 reads MDHEN; CDR2 reads SYDVKM. The CDR3 region has the DNA TGTGCCAGCAGTTCGGACAGGGGGAATCAGCCCCAGCATTTT. This sequence encodes CASSSDRGNQPQHF.

The V gene is TRBV12-3 or TRBV12-4, the J gene TRBJ2-2, with a possible D match to TRBD1 (5 bases). The V end lost 2 bases, the J end lost 1 base, and 14 bases lay between the germline ends. The CDR3 length is 17 residues. In nucleotides, the CDR3 is TGTGCCAGCAGTTTACGTCACCCAGGGCAGAACACCGGGGAGCTGTTTTTT. Translation gives CASSLRHPGQNTGELFF.